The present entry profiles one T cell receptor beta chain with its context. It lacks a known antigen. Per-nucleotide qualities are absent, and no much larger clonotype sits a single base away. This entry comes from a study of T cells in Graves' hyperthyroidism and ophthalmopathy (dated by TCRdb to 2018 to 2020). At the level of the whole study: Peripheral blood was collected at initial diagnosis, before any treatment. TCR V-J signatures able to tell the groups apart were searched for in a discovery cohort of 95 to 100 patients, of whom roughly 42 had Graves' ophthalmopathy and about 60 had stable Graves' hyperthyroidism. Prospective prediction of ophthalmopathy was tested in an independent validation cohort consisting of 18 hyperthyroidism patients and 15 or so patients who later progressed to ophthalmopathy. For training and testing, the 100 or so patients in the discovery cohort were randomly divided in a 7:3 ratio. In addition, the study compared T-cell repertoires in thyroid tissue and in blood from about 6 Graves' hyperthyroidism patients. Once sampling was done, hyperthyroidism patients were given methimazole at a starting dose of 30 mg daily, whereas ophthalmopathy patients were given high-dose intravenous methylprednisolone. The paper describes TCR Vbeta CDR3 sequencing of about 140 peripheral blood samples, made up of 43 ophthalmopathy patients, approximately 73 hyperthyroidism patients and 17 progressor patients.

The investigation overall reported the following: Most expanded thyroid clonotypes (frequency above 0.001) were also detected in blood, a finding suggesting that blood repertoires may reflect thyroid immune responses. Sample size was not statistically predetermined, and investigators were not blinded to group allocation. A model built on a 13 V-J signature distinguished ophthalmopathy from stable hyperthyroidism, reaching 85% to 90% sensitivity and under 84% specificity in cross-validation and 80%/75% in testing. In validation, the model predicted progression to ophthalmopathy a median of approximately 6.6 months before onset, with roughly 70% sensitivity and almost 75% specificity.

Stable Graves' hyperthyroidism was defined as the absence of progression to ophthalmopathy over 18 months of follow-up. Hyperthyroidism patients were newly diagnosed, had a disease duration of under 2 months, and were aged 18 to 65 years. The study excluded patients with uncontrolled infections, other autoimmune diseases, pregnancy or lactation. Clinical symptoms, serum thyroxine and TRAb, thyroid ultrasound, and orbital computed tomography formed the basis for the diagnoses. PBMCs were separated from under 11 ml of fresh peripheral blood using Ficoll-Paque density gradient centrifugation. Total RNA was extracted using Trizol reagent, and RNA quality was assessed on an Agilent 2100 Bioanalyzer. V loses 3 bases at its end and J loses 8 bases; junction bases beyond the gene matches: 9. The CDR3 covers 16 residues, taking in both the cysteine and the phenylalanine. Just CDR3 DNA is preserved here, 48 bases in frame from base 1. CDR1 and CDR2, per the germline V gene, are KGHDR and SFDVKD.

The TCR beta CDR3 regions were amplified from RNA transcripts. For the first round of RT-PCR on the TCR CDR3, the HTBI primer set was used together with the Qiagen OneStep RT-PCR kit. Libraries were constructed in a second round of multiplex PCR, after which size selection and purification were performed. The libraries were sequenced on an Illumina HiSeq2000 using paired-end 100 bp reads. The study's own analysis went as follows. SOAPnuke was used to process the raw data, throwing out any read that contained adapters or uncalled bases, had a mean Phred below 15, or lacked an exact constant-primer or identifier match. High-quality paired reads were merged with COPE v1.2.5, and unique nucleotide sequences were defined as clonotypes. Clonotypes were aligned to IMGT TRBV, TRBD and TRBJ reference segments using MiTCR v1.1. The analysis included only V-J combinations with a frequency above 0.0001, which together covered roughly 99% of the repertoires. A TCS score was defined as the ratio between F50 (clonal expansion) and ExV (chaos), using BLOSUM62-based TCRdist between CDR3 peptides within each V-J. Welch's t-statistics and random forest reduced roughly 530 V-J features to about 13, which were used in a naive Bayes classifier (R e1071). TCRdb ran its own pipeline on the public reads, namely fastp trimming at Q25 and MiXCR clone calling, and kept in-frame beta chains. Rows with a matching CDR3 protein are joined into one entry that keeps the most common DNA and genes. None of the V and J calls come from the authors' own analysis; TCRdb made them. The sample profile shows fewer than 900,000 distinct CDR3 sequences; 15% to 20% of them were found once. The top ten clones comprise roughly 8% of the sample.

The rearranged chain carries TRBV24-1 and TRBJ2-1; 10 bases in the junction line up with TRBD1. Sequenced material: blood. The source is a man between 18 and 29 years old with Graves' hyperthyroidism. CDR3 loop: CATSDTGTGVSYEQFF. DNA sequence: TGTGCCACCAGTGATACCGGGACAGGGGTTTCTTATGAGCAGTTCTTC.